This TCR beta chain was sequenced during a study of blood T cell repertoires in COVID-19. Turning to the study itself: Acute-phase and convalescent COVID-19 samples originated in the United States, Italy and Spain. PBMCs, B-cell-depleted T cells, or T cells provided the cDNA or gDNA that made up the material.

Germline lookup yields CDR1 SGHDT and CDR2 YYEEEE. V lost 3 bases and J lost 2; bases outside the gene matches: 11. This CDR3 spans 18 amino acids. How the authors handled the data: Estimation of nucleated cell counts was performed using reference gene primer amplification. The data were produced by immunoSEQ multiplex PCR, yet TCRdb's version contains in-frame clones alone and is incomplete. The V and J calls and clone size were taken over from that table, and D and trimming were inferred from the DNA. The sample includes 75,000 to 100,000 clones, around 90% of them seen just once. The clonotype comes from a man between 65 and 85 years old with acute or convalescent COVID-19. The genes are TRBV5-6 and TRBJ2-1; 10 nucleotides agree with TRBD2. The specimen sequenced was peripheral blood. As DNA, the CDR3 is TGTGCCAGCAGCTCGCCAGGTTGGACTAGCGGAACCTACAATGAGCAGTTCTTC. This gives the protein CASSSPGWTSGTYNEQFF.